The clone carrying this TCR beta chain has more than one count but fewer than ten. Each CDR3 protein gets one entry after TCRdb re-called the PCR reads with MiXCR. Counted here are 84,000 or so distinct CDR3 sequences, about 50% occurring once; the ten biggest clones make up about 9.4%. This record comes from a study of CDR3 diversity in severe acne. Germline loops: CDR1 MNHEY, CDR2 SVGEGT. Unmatched junction bases numbered 10, after V lost 6 bases and J lost 4 bases. The CDR3 loop spans 16 amino acids. Sequencing was carried out using blood. This clonotype was sampled from a male donor in good health, serving as a control. The chain uses TRBV6-2 or TRBV6-3 and TRBJ1-2, with 11 bases aligning to TRBD1. The chain's CDR3 is CASSSLSGTGGYGYTF. CDR3 in DNA: TGTGCCAGCAGCTCACTCTCCGGGACAGGGGGCTATGGCTACACCTTC.